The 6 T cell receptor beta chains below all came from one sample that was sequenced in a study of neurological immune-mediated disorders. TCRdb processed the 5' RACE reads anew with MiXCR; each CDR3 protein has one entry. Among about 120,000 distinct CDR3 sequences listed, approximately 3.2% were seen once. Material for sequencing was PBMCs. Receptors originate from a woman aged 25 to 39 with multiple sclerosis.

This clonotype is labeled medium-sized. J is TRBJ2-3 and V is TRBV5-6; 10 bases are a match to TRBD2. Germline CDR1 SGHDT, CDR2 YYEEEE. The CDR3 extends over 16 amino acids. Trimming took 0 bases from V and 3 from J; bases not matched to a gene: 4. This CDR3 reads CASSLGAGGKTDTQYF. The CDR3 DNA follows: TGTGCCAGCAGCTTGGGAGCGGGGGGGAAGACAGATACGCAGTATTTT.

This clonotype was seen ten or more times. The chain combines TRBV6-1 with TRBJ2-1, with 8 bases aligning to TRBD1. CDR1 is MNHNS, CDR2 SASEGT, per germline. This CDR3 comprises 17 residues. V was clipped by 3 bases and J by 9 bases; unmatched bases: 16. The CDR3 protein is CASSDFPQGRGRGEQFF. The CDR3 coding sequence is TGTGCCAGCAGTGACTTTCCACAGGGCAGGGGGCGAGGTGAGCAGTTCTTC.

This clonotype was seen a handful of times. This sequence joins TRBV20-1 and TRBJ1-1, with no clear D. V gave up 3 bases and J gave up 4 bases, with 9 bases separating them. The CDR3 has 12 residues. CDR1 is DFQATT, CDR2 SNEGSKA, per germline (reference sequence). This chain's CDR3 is CSASSYSTEAFF. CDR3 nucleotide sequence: TGCAGTGCTAGTTCTTACAGCACTGAAGCTTTCTTT.

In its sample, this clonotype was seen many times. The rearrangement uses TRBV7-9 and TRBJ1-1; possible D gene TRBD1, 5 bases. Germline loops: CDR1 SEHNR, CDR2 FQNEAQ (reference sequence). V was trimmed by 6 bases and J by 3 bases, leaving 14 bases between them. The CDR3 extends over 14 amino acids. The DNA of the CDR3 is TGTGCCAGCAGAAATCCACGGGGGGACACTGAAGCTTTCTTT. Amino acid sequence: CASRNPRGDTEAFF.

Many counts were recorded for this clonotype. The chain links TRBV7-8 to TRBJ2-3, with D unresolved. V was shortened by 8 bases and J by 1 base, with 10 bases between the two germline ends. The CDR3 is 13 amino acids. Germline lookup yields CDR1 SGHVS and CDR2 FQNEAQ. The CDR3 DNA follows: TGTGCCAGCGGTCTTGGCCGCACAGATACGCAGTATTTT. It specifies CASGLGRTDTQYF.

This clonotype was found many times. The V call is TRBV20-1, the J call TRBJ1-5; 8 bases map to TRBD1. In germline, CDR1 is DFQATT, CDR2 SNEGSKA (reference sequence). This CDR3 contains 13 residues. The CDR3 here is CSIRTGNNQPQHF. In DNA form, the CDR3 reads TGCAGCATCAGGACAGGGAACAATCAGCCCCAGCATTTT.